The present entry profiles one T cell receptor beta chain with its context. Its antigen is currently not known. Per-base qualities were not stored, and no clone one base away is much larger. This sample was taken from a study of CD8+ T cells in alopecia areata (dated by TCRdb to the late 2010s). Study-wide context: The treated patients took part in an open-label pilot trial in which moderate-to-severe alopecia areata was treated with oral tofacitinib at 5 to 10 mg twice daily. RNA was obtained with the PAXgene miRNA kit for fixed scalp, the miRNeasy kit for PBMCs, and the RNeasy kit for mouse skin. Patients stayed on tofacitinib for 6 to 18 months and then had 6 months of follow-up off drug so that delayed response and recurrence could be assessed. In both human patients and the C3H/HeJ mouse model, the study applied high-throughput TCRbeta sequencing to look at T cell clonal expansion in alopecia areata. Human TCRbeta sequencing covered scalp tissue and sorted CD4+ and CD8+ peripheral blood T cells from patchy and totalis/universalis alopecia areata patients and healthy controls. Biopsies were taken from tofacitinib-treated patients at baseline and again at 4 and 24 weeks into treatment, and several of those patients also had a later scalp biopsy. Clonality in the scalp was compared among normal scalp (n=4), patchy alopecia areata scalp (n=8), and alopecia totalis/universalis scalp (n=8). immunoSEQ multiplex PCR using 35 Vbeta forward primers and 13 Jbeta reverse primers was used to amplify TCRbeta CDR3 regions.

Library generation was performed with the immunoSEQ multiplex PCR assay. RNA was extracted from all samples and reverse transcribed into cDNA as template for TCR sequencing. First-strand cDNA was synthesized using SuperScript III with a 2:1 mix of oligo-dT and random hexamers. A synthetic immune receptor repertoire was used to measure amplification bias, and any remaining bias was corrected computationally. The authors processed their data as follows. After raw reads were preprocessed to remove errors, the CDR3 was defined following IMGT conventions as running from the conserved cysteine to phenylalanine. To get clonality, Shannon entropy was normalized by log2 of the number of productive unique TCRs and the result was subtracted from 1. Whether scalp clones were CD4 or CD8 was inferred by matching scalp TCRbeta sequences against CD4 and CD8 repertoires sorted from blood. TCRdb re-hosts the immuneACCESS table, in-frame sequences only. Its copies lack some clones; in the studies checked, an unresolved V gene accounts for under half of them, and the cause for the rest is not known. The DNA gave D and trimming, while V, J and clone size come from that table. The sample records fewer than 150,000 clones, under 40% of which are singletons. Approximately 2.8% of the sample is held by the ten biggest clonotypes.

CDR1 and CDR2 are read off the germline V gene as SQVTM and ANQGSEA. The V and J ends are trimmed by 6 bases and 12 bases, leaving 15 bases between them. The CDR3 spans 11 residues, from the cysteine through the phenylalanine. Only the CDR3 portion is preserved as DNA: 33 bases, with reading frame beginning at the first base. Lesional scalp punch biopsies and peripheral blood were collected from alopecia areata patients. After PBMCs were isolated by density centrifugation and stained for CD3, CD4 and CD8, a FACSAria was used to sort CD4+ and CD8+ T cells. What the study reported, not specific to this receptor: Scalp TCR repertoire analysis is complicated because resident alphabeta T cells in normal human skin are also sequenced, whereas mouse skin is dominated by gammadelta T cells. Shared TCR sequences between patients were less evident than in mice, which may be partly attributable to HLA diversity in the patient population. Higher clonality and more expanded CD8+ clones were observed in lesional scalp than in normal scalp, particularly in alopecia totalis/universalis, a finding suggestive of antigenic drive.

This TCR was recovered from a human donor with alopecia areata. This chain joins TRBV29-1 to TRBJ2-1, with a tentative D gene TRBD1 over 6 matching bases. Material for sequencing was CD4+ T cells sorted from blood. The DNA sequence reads TGCAGCGTAACCCGGACAGAGACGCAGTTCTTC. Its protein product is CSVTRTETQFF.